This T cell receptor (beta chain) is from a study of cytomegalovirus exposure and HLA in healthy donors (TCRdb year 2017). The study in broad terms: According to an earlier analysis of several hundred of the donors, roughly 180 million T cells yielded approximately 120 million unique TCR beta sequences and approximately 300 Gb of sequence data. An early release that covered about 600 HLA-typed donors contained approximately 300 gigabases of sequencing data and 65 million to 100 million unique TCR sequences. Of the 300 to 500 genotyped donors, 81% were placed in the genetic ancestry cluster associated with self-reported Caucasian donors. The study aimed to test whether cataloging public T cell receptors could reveal signatures of past pathogen exposure. The study profiled the T cell repertoires of 666 subjects by immunosequencing and related them to cytomegalovirus serostatus. Along with the 666-subject first cohort, a separate validation cohort of over a hundred different subjects was used. To predict cytomegalovirus infection status, the study brought together high-throughput TCR immunosequencing, statistical association of individual TCRs with disease status, and machine learning. A later analysis re-examined previously published TCR beta repertoires from hundreds of donors and added high-resolution HLA genotyping to investigate patterns of TCR occurrence. Rather than drawing on any new phenotypic data, the later analysis identified candidate immune exposures from TCR beta sequences and the way those sequences occurred across donors. An earlier analysis of more than 450 of the donors used high-throughput TCR beta sequencing to judge whether each TCR beta V gene segment behaved as functional or pseudogenic. Donor age, sex, ethnicity and CMV serostatus were compiled alongside the repertoire data. In a later genetic analysis, genome-wide SNP genotypes for about three fifths of the 666 donors were used, and that subset was treated as a discovery cohort. All discovery cohort repertoires had been generated using a single sequencing platform. HLA typing included class I and class II loci at four-digit resolution. The number of donors typed differed by locus, with about 629-640 for A, B, C, DRB1 and DQB1, 522 for DQA1, some 570 for DPA1, and roughly 450 for DPB1. Five DR-DQ haplotypes were treated as single units for association and clustering because of strong linkage in the cohort. On average, around 240,000 unique TCR beta nucleotide sequences were sequenced per donor among fewer than 500 genotyped donors of the cohort, with roughly 20% of those sequences being non-productive. Study-level results and caveats: Assigning TCR associations to individual alleles was difficult when HLA alleles, especially DR and DQ, strongly co-occurred. At a false discovery rate of 0.05, a later analysis linked some 18,000 TCR beta sequences to specific HLA alleles. Across donors, most TCR sequences were observed very rarely, whereas some public TCRs were present in many individuals. Presence/absence analyses assumed roughly uniform sequencing depth across donors, an assumption that may not hold. Because counts were too low, seventeen rarely observed V segments, including chromosome 9 orphons, were left out of the earlier analysis of approximately 580 of the donors. A later genetic analysis associated a missense DCLRE1C variant with V-gene and J-gene trimming of TCR beta chains, and an independent cohort replicated the association. A later analysis reported that several top co-occurrence clusters appeared linked to parvovirus B19, influenza, CMV and Epstein-Barr virus. The classifier was reported to diagnose cytomegalovirus status with high specificity and sensitivity in both the original and validation cohorts. An earlier analysis of 587 of the donors showed that most TCR beta V segments appeared in productive rearrangements either about 87% or about 30% of the time, which broadly matched IMGT annotations. The authors suggested that the approach could potentially be extended to other disease states and immunological phenotypes. In a later analysis, TCR association rates were found to vary across HLA loci, with the most associated TCRs seen for DRB1 alleles and the fewest for HLA-C alleles. Some IMGT-functional V segments, including TRBV6-2 and TRBV6-3, could not be distinguished by the 87-base-pair reads and were therefore excluded. In a later analysis, HLA-associated TCR beta chains showed more clonal expansion and lower generation probabilities than non-associated chains that were equally common. A further reported finding was that TCR beta sequences accurately predicted the HLA-A and HLA-B alleles for most subjects in the first cohort. The cohort was sequenced for TCR beta chains only, and without alpha or paired-chain data the features that could be detected were limited. Because HLA typing was unavailable for some donors at each locus, only the typed subset was used in association tests. According to a later genetic analysis, donors in an Asian-associated ancestry cluster had fewer N-insertions in productive TCRs than the approximately 700-donor mean. A cluster of highly shared sequence variants was judged likely to represent a technical artifact of the sequencing pipeline. The only immune exposure information available for the cohort was CMV serostatus. Linkage disequilibrium might explain the correlated functional status among segregating V segments, but an unknown experimental factor could not be ruled out. According to a later analysis, most CMV-associated TCR beta chains appeared to be HLA-restricted, and the HLA associations seemed to be driven largely by CMV exposure. Three of the identified cytomegalovirus-associated TCR beta chains were confirmed in vitro to be specific for cytomegalovirus antigens. The study gave a list of roughly 150 TCR beta chains associated with cytomegalovirus.

The cohort was made up of approximately 670 healthy bone marrow donors. All cohort members were sampled while nominally healthy, although unrecorded immune exposures were likely present. The donor was CMV seropositive and belonged to the group of some 290 seropositive cohort members. Each donor provided a peripheral blood sample, and peripheral blood mononuclear cells were used for TCR beta sequencing. Genomic DNA extraction from the blood cell samples was performed with the Qiagen DNeasy Blood Extraction Kit. Reading the germline V gene gives CDR1 SGHRS and CDR2 YFSETQ. V is shortened by 0 bases, J by 2 bases, and the region joining them spans 18 bases. Including the terminal cysteine and phenylalanine, the CDR3 comprises 18 residues. This entry keeps only the CDR3 DNA: 54 bases, framed from base 1. Receptors were amplified or captured by the immunoSEQ multiplex PCR assay. A mixture of 60 forward primers for TCR Vbeta segments and 13 reverse primers for TCR Jbeta segments was used in the multiplex PCR. Amplification of the CDR3 region of rearranged TCR beta genes was performed with a multiplex PCR assay on genomic DNA. The amplified TCR beta libraries were sequenced on the Illumina HiSeq System as 87-base-pair reads. For the original study's pipeline: In a later analysis, tens of millions of unique TCR beta chains were counted across the roughly 610 repertoires, and about 10 million of these chains were shared by at least two donors. A nearest-neighbor algorithm error-corrected the raw reads and collapsed the reads into unique sequences, merging closely related sequences to remove PCR and sequencing errors. Alignment of CDR3 sequences to IMGT reference sequences was used to assign V, D and J gene segments. Each retained sequence needed at least a six-nucleotide match to both a V gene segment and a J gene segment. A rearrangement was called productive if the CDR3 had no stop codons and remained in frame with V and J, and every other rearrangement was called non-productive. Following IMGT convention, CDR3 was defined as the stretch from the second conserved V-encoded cysteine up to the conserved J-encoded phenylalanine. Sequences without an unambiguous match to a single V gene segment were excluded from the earlier analysis of 587 of the donors. In an earlier analysis of several hundred of the donors, V segments were called functional above 56.7% productive rearrangements and were called segregating when the between-donor standard deviation exceeded 5%. To diagnose cytomegalovirus status from the catalog of TCR beta chain sequences, a statistical classification framework was built. V and J gene assignment, in a later analysis, came from comparing TCR nucleotide sequences with IMGT/GENE-DB human TR gene sequences. Using the TCRdist pipeline, a later analysis assigned CDR3 sequences along with most-parsimonious VDJ recombination scenarios. In a later analysis, each TCR beta chain was defined by its CDR3 amino acid sequence together with its V-gene family, and reads without a unique V-gene family were excluded. To address suspected cross-contamination and a sequencing artifact, a later analysis removed approximately 600 highly shared, low-generation-probability nucleotide sequences. In a later analysis, a clonal expansion index for each public chain was calculated from normalized within-repertoire ranks of inferred template counts. Generation probabilities in a later analysis came from a VDJ recombination model fitted to out-of-frame rearrangements, and those results were checked against IGoR. In a later analysis, hypergeometric tests were used to score TCR-TCR, TCR-HLA and TCR-CMV co-occurrence, with a repertoire-size bias correction applied to TCR pairs. False discovery rates were estimated in a later analysis by permuting HLA or CMV assignments 20 times. In a later analysis, co-occurring TCRs were grouped using DBSCAN, with TCRdist sequence similarity added in when clustering inside HLA-allele-positive subsets. Co-occurrence clustering excluded repertoires with fewer than 30,000 or more than 120,000 public chains, plus five with anomalous nucleotide sharing. TCRdb provides this immuneACCESS table in a form limited to in-frame rearrangements. Some clones are lacking; in checked studies, under half of them reflect an unresolved V gene, and why the rest are absent is not known. The DNA gave D and trimming, while V, J and clone size come from that table. The table for this sample lists 90,000 to 110,000 clones; 69% of them were counted only once. The ten largest clones represent around 5.4% of the sample.

This clone was detected a few times. Its antigen is still unknown. It has no much larger one-base neighbor in the sample; base qualities were not kept. Specimen: PBMCs. The chain joins TRBV5-1 to TRBJ2-1; D gene: possibly TRBD2, on 6 matching bases. This TCR was sampled from a woman between 65 and 79 years old in good health and CMV-seropositive. The DNA is as follows: TGCGCCAGCAGCTTGGGGTGGTCGGGGGTGGGAACCTACAATGAGCAGTTCTTC. It specifies CASSLGWSGVGTYNEQFF.